This is a list of T cell receptor beta chains from one sample in a study of blood T cell repertoires in COVID-19. Measured with immunoSEQ multiplex PCR; TCRdb has only the in-frame clones, and not every one. The sample shows over 85,000 clones, just under 85% of them seen only once. Specimen: peripheral blood. The receptors stem from a man aged 45 to 65 with acute or convalescent COVID-19. Both conserved end residues are part of each CDR3. D genes are given only for firm matches. Expanded clones get a size class; other rows say once, few or many, or leave the size out.

CATKAGTGAYEQYF,TGTGCCACTAAAGCCGGGACAGGGGCCTACGAGCAGTACTTC,TRBJ2-7,14,TRBD1,.,TRBV2
CASSMLDRGGSPLHF,TGTGCCAGTAGTATGTTGGACAGGGGAGGGTCACCCCTCCACTTT,TRBJ1-6,15,TRBD1,.,TRBV19
CASSPGQESSYNEQFF,TGCGCCAGCAGCCCCGGACAGGAGAGCTCCTACAATGAGCAGTTCTTC,TRBJ2-1,16,TRBD1,.,TRBV5-1
CASTIATTNEKLFF,TGTGCCAGCACCATAGCTACAACTAATGAAAAACTGTTTTTT,TRBJ1-4,14,.,.,TRBV7-9
CASSLAGDRGLFF,TGTGCCAGCAGCTTAGCGGGGGACAGAGGTCTGTTTTTT,TRBJ1-4,13,TRBD1,.,TRBV7-9
CASSKGRGRGF,TGTGCCAGCAGCAAAGGGAGGGGAAGGGGCTTC,TRBJ2-7,11,.,.,TRBV21-1
CASSPRGRTNTGELFF,TGTGCCAGCAGCCCCAGGGGGAGAACGAACACCGGGGAGCTGTTTTTT,TRBJ2-2,16,TRBD1,.,TRBV7-2
CASSGKLGTYNEQFF,TGTGCCAGCAGCGGTAAATTAGGGACATACAATGAGCAGTTCTTC,TRBJ2-1,15,.,once,TRBV7-3
CASTLIPSGSYEQYF,TGTGCCAGCACTTTGATCCCAAGCGGTTCTTACGAGCAGTACTTC,TRBJ2-7,15,.,.,TRBV2
CASSVSGSQRDEQFF,TGTGCCAGCAGTGTAAGCGGATCCCAGCGGGATGAGCAGTTCTTC,TRBJ2-1,15,.,.,TRBV7-9
CASSLATSLFF,TGTGCCAGCAGCTTAGCGACATCACTGTTTTTT,TRBJ1-4,11,.,once,TRBV11-2
CASSLVARGVNEQYF,TGTGCCAGCAGCTTAGTGGCCAGGGGTGTGAACGAGCAGTACTTC,TRBJ2-7,15,.,.,TRBV11-2
CASSFQKTGNGYTF,TGTGCCAGCAGTTTTCAGAAGACAGGCAACGGCTACACCTTC,TRBJ1-2,14,.,.,TRBV6-5
CASSYGTANTEAFF,TGTGCCAGCAGTTACGGGACAGCGAACACTGAAGCTTTCTTT,TRBJ1-1,14,TRBD1,.,TRBV6-5
CASRSNRGSDYGYTF,TGTGCCAGCAGAAGTAACAGGGGGAGCGACTATGGCTACACCTTC,TRBJ1-2,15,TRBD1,.,TRBV25-1
CAWSSGTGIGALHF,TGTGCCTGGAGTTCCGGGACAGGGATTGGGGCCCTCCACTTT,TRBJ1-6,14,TRBD1,.,TRBV30
CASSFWDRDGSNQPQHF,TGTGCCAGCAGTTTTTGGGACAGGGACGGGAGCAATCAGCCCCAGCATTTT,TRBJ1-5,17,TRBD1,.,TRBV28
CAWSLAETYF,TGTGCCTGGAGTCTAGCGGAGACGTACTTC,TRBJ2-7,10,TRBD2,once,TRBV30
CAWTRLNNEQFF,TGTGCCTGGACTAGGCTAAACAATGAGCAGTTCTTC,TRBJ2-1,12,.,.,TRBV30
CASSLAKASGSAYTQYF,TGTGCCAGCAGCTTAGCGAAGGCTAGCGGAAGTGCATATACGCAGTATTTT,TRBJ2-3,17,TRBD2,.,TRBV7-2
CASSELETKNIQYF,TGTGCCAGCAGTGAATTGGAGACCAAAAACATTCAGTACTTC,TRBJ2-4,14,.,.,TRBV2
CASGVGGQGYEQYF,TGTGCCAGCGGGGTGGGGGGACAGGGCTACGAGCAGTACTTC,TRBJ2-7,14,TRBD1,.,TRBV6-5
CASSLGPGDWSTDTQYF,TGTGCCAGCAGCTTAGGCCCCGGTGACTGGAGCACAGATACGCAGTATTTT,TRBJ2-3,17,.,.,TRBV13
CASSYSIGLRANEQFF,TGTGCCAGCAGTTACTCGATCGGGTTGAGGGCCAATGAGCAGTTCTTC,TRBJ2-1,16,.,.,TRBV6-2/TRBV6-3
CASTEVQGAVGQPQHF,TGTGCCAGCACCGAGGTACAGGGGGCGGTGGGGCAGCCCCAGCATTTT,TRBJ1-5,16,TRBD1,.,TRBV2
CASSQGLDEKLFF,TGTGCCAGCAGCCAAGGACTGGATGAAAAACTGTTTTTT,TRBJ1-4,13,.,.,TRBV5-4
CASKGSSGANVLTF,TGTGCCAGTAAGGGGTCCTCTGGGGCCAACGTCCTGACTTTC,TRBJ2-6,14,.,.,TRBV19
CASSHSPDRGSSTDTQYF,TGCGCCAGCAGTCATAGTCCGGACAGGGGTTCTAGCACAGATACGCAGTATTTT,TRBJ2-3,18,TRBD1,.,TRBV23-1
CASSQNSETYEQYF,TGCGCCAGCAGCCAAAACAGTGAAACCTACGAGCAGTACTTC,TRBJ2-7,14,.,.,TRBV4-3
CASALSPKSNIQYF,TGTGCCAGCGCGCTCTCCCCGAAGTCAAACATTCAGTACTTC,TRBJ2-4,14,.,.,TRBV27
CASSQPGQGYEQYF,TGTGCCAGCAGCCAACCGGGACAGGGCTACGAGCAGTACTTC,TRBJ2-7,14,TRBD1,few,TRBV14
CASSLAGTEFTGELFF,TGTGCCAGCAGTTTAGCCGGGACAGAGTTTACCGGGGAGCTGTTTTTT,TRBJ2-2,16,TRBD1,.,TRBV28
CAISGGQASYNEQFF,TGTGCCATCAGTGGGGGACAGGCCTCCTACAATGAGCAGTTCTTC,TRBJ2-1,15,TRBD1,few,TRBV10-3
CASSPVDFTDTQYF,TGCGCCAGCAGCCCCGTCGACTTCACAGATACGCAGTATTTT,TRBJ2-3,14,.,.,TRBV5-1
CASSSGVDQPQHF,TGTGCCAGCTCGTCAGGGGTGGATCAGCCCCAGCATTTT,TRBJ1-5,13,.,.,TRBV7-2
CASSRAQGANTGELFF,TGCGCCAGCAGTCGGGCTCAGGGGGCGAACACCGGGGAGCTGTTTTTT,TRBJ2-2,16,TRBD1,.,TRBV10-1
CATSISSGGTRTDTQYF,TGTGCCACCTCAATCTCTAGCGGGGGGACTCGCACAGATACGCAGTATTTT,TRBJ2-3,17,TRBD2,.,TRBV10-3
CASGTGGPNTEAFF,TGCGCCAGCGGGACAGGTGGGCCGAACACTGAAGCTTTCTTT,TRBJ1-1,14,TRBD1,.,TRBV5-1
CASSELPGQLYNSPLHF,TGTGCCAGCAGTGAATTACCGGGACAGCTCTATAATTCACCCCTCCACTTT,TRBJ1-6,17,TRBD1,.,TRBV6-1
CASNRQGGQETQYF,TGTGCCAGCAACCGACAGGGGGGACAAGAGACCCAGTACTTC,TRBJ2-5,14,TRBD1,once,TRBV2
CASSMTWGGRNTEAFF,TGTGCCAGCAGTATGACTTGGGGGGGGAGGAACACTGAAGCTTTCTTT,TRBJ1-1,16,.,.,TRBV2
CASTEQGYYGYTF,TGTGCCAGCACCGAACAGGGCTACTATGGCTACACCTTC,TRBJ1-2,13,.,.,TRBV7-2
CAWSARTVQETQYF,TGTGCCTGGAGTGCACGGACAGTCCAAGAGACCCAGTACTTC,TRBJ2-5,14,.,.,TRBV30
CASSDGTPTGELFF,TGCGCCAGCAGCGATGGGACACCCACCGGGGAGCTGTTTTTT,TRBJ2-2,14,.,.,TRBV5-1
CASSLGGPYNEQFF,TGCGCCAGCAGCTTGGGGGGGCCCTACAATGAGCAGTTCTTC,TRBJ2-1,14,.,.,TRBV5-1
CASSIRWVRGRTGELFF,TGTGCCAGTAGTATACGGTGGGTCAGGGGAAGGACCGGGGAGCTGTTTTTT,TRBJ2-2,17,.,.,TRBV19
CASSLELDWSETQYF,TGTGCCAGCAGCTTAGAACTTGACTGGAGCGAGACCCAGTACTTC,TRBJ2-5,15,.,once,TRBV7-9
CASSLDRTSYEQYF,TGCGCCAGCAGCTTAGACAGGACGAGCTACGAGCAGTACTTC,TRBJ2-7,14,.,once,TRBV5-1
CASSPRTGGTYEQYF,TGTGCCAGTAGTCCGCGGACAGGGGGGACATACGAGCAGTACTTC,TRBJ2-7,15,TRBD1,.,TRBV19